Each of the 30 T cell receptor beta chains below was sequenced from the same sample in a study of T cell responses to AZD1222 COVID-19 vaccine. The assay was immunoSEQ multiplex PCR, and TCRdb's table has in-frame clones only and misses some. This sample has fewer than 200,000 clones, with roughly 90% found just once. The specimen was peripheral blood, collected on day 0 of AZD1222 vaccination. Source of these receptors: an adult in good health.

The chain employs TRBV11-2 and TRBJ2-7, with no clear D. This CDR3 comprises 14 residues. V was cut by 5 bases and J by 3 bases, with 14 bases left in between. Germline V gene data show CDR1 as SGHAT and CDR2 as FQNNGV. The CDR3 loop reads CASSPLEPGYEQYF. In nucleotides, the CDR3 is TGTGCCAGCAGCCCCCTGGAGCCCGGCTACGAGCAGTACTTC.

The rearrangement uses TRBV7-2 and TRBJ1-5; possibly TRBD1 for D (5 bases). CDR3 length: 16 amino acids. Germline-derived CDR1 and CDR2 are SGHTA and FQGNSA. V was shortened by 4 bases and J by 0 bases, with 13 bases between the two germline ends. The CDR3 bases are TGTGCCAGCAGCTGGGACGGAGCTTATAGCAATCAGCCCCAGCATTTT. Amino acids: CASSWDGAYSNQPQHF. Together with reference TRBV7-2 and TRBJ1-5, the CDR3 gives the full variable domain: GAGVSQSPSNKVTEKGKDVELRCDPISGHTALYWYRQSLGQGLEFLIYFQGNSAPDKSGLPSDRFSAERTGGSVSTLTIQRTQQEDSAVYLCASSWDGAYSNQPQHFGDGTRLSIL.

The chain couples TRBV11-2 to TRBJ2-1, with D possibly being TRBD2 (6 bases). Trimming stripped 1 base from V and 6 bases from J, with 19 bases between. The CDR3 runs 17 residues. CDR1 is SGHAT, CDR2 FQNNGV, per germline. In DNA form, the CDR3 reads TGTGCCAGCAGCTTAGGGGTAGGGGAGGCCGTCGGCAATGAGCAGTTCTTC. Its protein product is CASSLGVGEAVGNEQFF.

The chain links TRBV18 to TRBJ1-2, with D perhaps TRBD1 (5 bases). Per the germline V gene, CDR1 is KGHSH and CDR2 is LQKENI. Trimming pared 4 bases from V and 6 bases from J, leaving 12 bases between. This CDR3 spans 13 amino acids. Written as DNA, the CDR3 is TGTGCCAGCTCACTCGGACAAGGGGATGGCTACACCTTC. It encodes CASSLGQGDGYTF.

The chain carries TRBV5-1 and TRBJ1-2; 10 positions agree with TRBD1. The CDR3 has 15 amino acids. Unmatched junction bases numbered 9, after V lost 3 bases and J lost 7 bases. The germline V gene encodes CDR1 SGHRS and CDR2 YFSETQ. CDR3 sequence (DNA): TGCGCCAGCAGCTCGAATTTCGGGACAGGGGTTGGCTACACCTTC. Translation gives CASSSNFGTGVGYTF.

The chain joins TRBV27 to TRBJ2-3, with D perhaps TRBD1 (5 bases). The germline V gene has CDR1 MNHEY and CDR2 SMNVEV (reference sequence). V was trimmed by 3 bases and J by 2 bases, leaving 9 bases between them. The CDR3 covers 14 residues. Here the CDR3 reads CASSFLGDTDTQYF. CDR3 coding DNA: TGTGCCAGCAGTTTCTTAGGGGACACAGATACGCAGTATTTT.

This clone appeared once. This specimen includes other DNA sequences encoding the same CDR3. V usage is TRBV7-2 and J usage is TRBJ1-5, with unresolved D. V lost 1 base, J lost 3 bases, and 4 bases lay in between. The CDR3 consists of 13 residues. The germline CDR1 and CDR2 sequences are SGHTA and FQGNSA. The CDR3 loop reads CASSLGTNQPQHF. CDR3 bases: TGTGCCAGCAGCTTAGGGACCAATCAGCCCCAGCATTTT.

The chain links TRBV16 to TRBJ2-3; perhaps TRBD1 as D (6 bases). From germline, CDR1 is KGHSY and CDR2 FQNENV. This CDR3 comprises 14 residues. The ends were cut back, 0 bases at V and 5 bases at J, with 9 bases in the middle. CDR3 amino acids: CASSQSDRKDTQYF. CDR3 DNA sequence: TGTGCCAGCAGCCAATCGGACAGAAAAGATACGCAGTATTTT.

This chain joins TRBV19 and TRBJ1-5; 7 bases agree with TRBD1. CDR3 size: 15 residues. With 7 bases clipped from V and 3 bases from J, the junction kept 9 bases outside the gene matches. In germline, CDR1 is LNHDA, CDR2 SQIVND (reference sequence). This chain's CDR3 is CASTPGTAYNQPQHF. As DNA, the CDR3 is TGTGCCAGTACGCCCGGGACAGCTTACAATCAGCCCCAGCATTTT.

The CDR3 nucleotides are TGTGCCAGCAGCTTAGAGCGGGGTAGCAATCAGCCCCAGCATTTT. Its protein is CASSLERGSNQPQHF. The chain employs TRBV7-2 and TRBJ1-5; no definite D call. Trimming pared 1 base from V and 0 bases from J, leaving 7 bases between. The CDR3 totals 15 residues. Germline V gene sequence: CDR1 SGHTA, CDR2 FQGNSA.

This clone was seen just once. The chain uses TRBV6-5 and TRBJ2-2, with D maybe TRBD2 (5 bases). The V end was cut by 6 bases, the J end by 4 bases, with 12 bases between. CDR1 is MNHEY, CDR2 SVGAGI, per germline. The CDR3 consists of 14 residues. The CDR3 spells CASSLGGSTGELFF. The CDR3 nucleotides read TGTGCCAGCAGCCTCGGTGGGAGCACCGGGGAGCTGTTTTTT.

This clone was seen just once. A junction end diverges from the germline sequence, so it may reflect a read error. This chain links TRBV6-5 with TRBJ2-2; no firm D call. Germline CDR1 and CDR2: MNHEY and SVGAGI. This CDR3 has 13 amino acids. The CDR3: CASSYSNPGELFF. Written as DNA, the CDR3 is TGTGCCAGCAGTTACTCGAACCCCGGGGAGCTGTTTTTT.

The gene calls are TRBV4-1 and TRBJ2-1, with 11 bases fitting TRBD2. Germline assignment: CDR1 MGHRA and CDR2 YSYEKL. The CDR3 is made up of 17 amino acids. The trim removed 4 bases at V and 7 bases at J, leaving 12 bases unmatched. The CDR3: CASSPTLLAGGENEQFF. DNA of the CDR3: TGCGCCAGCAGCCCCACCCTCCTAGCGGGAGGCGAGAATGAGCAGTTCTTC.

This clone was seen a single time. The chain carries TRBV4-2 and TRBJ1-6, with TRBD1 as a possible D gene (5 bases). The CDR3 loop spans 15 amino acids. In germline, CDR1 is LGHNA, CDR2 YNFKEQ. Trimming pared 1 base from V and 7 bases from J, leaving 11 bases between. The CDR3 coding sequence is TGTGCCAGCAGCCAAGGCAGGGCGAAGAATTCACCCCTCCACTTT. This gives the protein CASSQGRAKNSPLHF.

The genes are TRBV29-1 and TRBJ2-3, with 11 bases identical to TRBD2. CDR1 SQVTM and CDR2 ANQGSEA come from the germline V gene. The CDR3 is made up of 15 amino acids. V trimming: 7 bases; J trimming: 3 bases; junction bases outside the gene matches: 9. The CDR3 region has the DNA TGCAGCGCAGGGCCCTTAGCGGGGGGGACAGATACGCAGTATTTT. Protein: CSAGPLAGGTDTQYF.

J is TRBJ1-6 and V is TRBV7-3, with 10 positions matching TRBD1. Germline CDR1 is SGHTA and CDR2 is FQGTGA. J gave up 7 bases and V 5 bases, and 5 bases lay outside the gene matches. This CDR3 comprises 15 residues. The chain's CDR3 is CASSIRTGGNSPLHF. In nucleotides, the CDR3 is TGTGCCAGCAGCATTCGGACAGGGGGGAATTCACCCCTCCACTTT.

The genes are TRBV19 and TRBJ1-3; no clear D gene. Germline V gene data show CDR1 as LNHDA and CDR2 as SQIVND (reference sequence). V dropped 3 bases and J dropped 0 bases, with 15 bases sitting between them. This CDR3 is 17 amino acids long. CDR3 DNA: TGTGCCAGTAGTATCGCCATTCGCCTACGCTCTGGAAACACCATATATTTT. Its protein product is CASSIAIRLRSGNTIYF.

The genes are TRBV18 and TRBJ1-4; 7 positions match TRBD1. The germline V gene encodes CDR1 KGHSH and CDR2 LQKENI. With V trimmed by 3 bases and J by 4 bases, 8 bases remained unmatched. This CDR3 is built from 16 residues. As DNA, the CDR3 is TGTGCCAGCTCACCTGACCGACAGGGACTTAATGAAAAACTGTTTTTT. It translates to CASSPDRQGLNEKLFF.

This chain uses TRBV7-3 with TRBJ2-7, with D uncertain. Per germline, CDR1 SGHTA and CDR2 FQGTGA. There are 13 residues in the CDR3. V dropped 5 bases and J dropped 3 bases, with 11 bases sitting between them. The CDR3 region has the DNA TGTGCCAGCAGCAAGTCCCCAGGCTACGAGCAGTACTTC. This sequence encodes CASSKSPGYEQYF. The full variable domain, its missing parts supplied by reference TRBV7-3 and TRBJ2-7, is GAGVSQTPSNKVTEKGKYVELRCDPISGHTALYWYRQSLGQGPEFLIYFQGTGAADDSGLPNDRFFAVRPEGSVSTLKIQRTERGDSAVYLCASSKSPGYEQYFGPGTRLTVT.

The gene calls are TRBV28 and TRBJ1-3; unclear D gene. Germline-derived CDR1 and CDR2 are MDHEN and SYDVKM. V was shortened by 1 base and J by 2 bases, with 3 bases between the two germline ends. The CDR3 covers 13 residues. CDR3 sequence reads: CASSLFAGNTIYF. In nucleotides, the CDR3 is TGTGCCAGCAGTTTATTTGCTGGAAACACCATATATTTT. The full variable domain, completed using reference TRBV28 and TRBJ1-3, is DVKVTQSSRYLVKRTGEKVFLECVQDMDHENMFWYRQDPGLGLRLIYFSYDVKMKEKGDIPEGYSVSREKKERFSLILESASTNQTSMYLCASSLFAGNTIYFGEGSWLTVV.

The chain couples TRBV15 to TRBJ2-3; 12 bases line up with TRBD2. The CDR3 runs to 18 residues. J lost 3 bases, V lost 3 bases, and 10 bases had no gene match. Looked up from germline, CDR1 is LNHNV and CDR2 is YYDKDF (reference sequence). The CDR3 reads CATSRGPLAGGGTDTQYF. The CDR3 DNA sequence: TGTGCCACCAGCAGGGGGCCACTAGCGGGGGGTGGAACAGATACGCAGTATTTT.

The DNA for the CDR3 is TGTGCCAGCAGTGAACGGGGGCTTAGCACAGATACGCAGTATTTT. Protein sequence: CASSERGLSTDTQYF. This rearrangement joins TRBV2 to TRBJ2-3; D is perhaps TRBD1 or TRBD2 (6 bases each). The CDR3 is 15 amino acids. V lost 2 bases to trimming and J lost 0 bases, with 9 bases between them. CDR1 and CDR2 (germline): SNHLY, FYNNEI.

The V and J genes are TRBV4-3 and TRBJ2-7; D uncertain. Trimming took 1 base from V and 1 from J, leaving 8 bases between them. The CDR3 contains 14 residues. Germline CDR1 and CDR2: LGHNA and YSLEER. The CDR3 spells CASSQAALSYEQYF. CDR3 coding DNA: TGCGCCAGCAGCCAAGCAGCCTTATCCTACGAGCAGTACTTC.

The chain combines TRBV7-3 with TRBJ2-2; D might be TRBD2 (5 bases). Per germline, CDR1 SGHTA and CDR2 FQGTGA. There are 12 residues in the CDR3. Trimming removed 2 bases at V and 8 bases at J, with 6 bases between. CDR3 amino acids: CASSLGEGELFF. The DNA for the CDR3 is TGTGCCAGCAGCTTAGGGGAGGGGGAGCTGTTTTTT.

The V call is TRBV20-1, the J call TRBJ1-2; D ambiguous. Germline V gene data show CDR1 as DFQATT and CDR2 as SNEGSKA (reference sequence). The CDR3 is made up of 11 amino acids. This CDR3 reads CGLGINYGYTF. The CDR3 coding sequence is TGCGGCCTCGGCATTAACTATGGCTACACCTTC.

This chain connects TRBV20-1 to TRBJ1-1; no clear D gene. Trimming took 8 bases from V and 1 from J, leaving 5 bases between them. Germline values: CDR1 DFQATT, CDR2 SNEGSKA (reference sequence). The CDR3 contains 10 residues. CDR3 in amino acids: CSTPNTEAFF. In DNA, the CDR3 is TGCAGTACACCGAACACTGAAGCTTTCTTT.

The rearrangement links TRBV7-2 to TRBJ1-2; tentatively, D is TRBD1 (6 bases). The germline V gene has CDR1 SGHTA and CDR2 FQGNSA. V lost 4 bases and J lost 4, with 16 bases in between. CDR3 size: 15 residues. The CDR3 nucleotides are TGTGCCAGCAGCTACCAATCGGGGGCGGGCTATGGCTACACCTTC. This encodes CASSYQSGAGYGYTF.

This chain links TRBV9 with TRBJ1-6; 7 bases align to TRBD1. Germline CDR1 SGDLS, CDR2 YYNGEE. V trimming: 4 bases; J trimming: 7 bases; junction bases outside the gene matches: 14. The CDR3 extends over 17 amino acids. For the CDR3, the DNA is TGTGCCAGCAGCCGGGACAGTCTAGGCGGGAGCAATTCACCCCTCCACTTT. Translating gives CASSRDSLGGSNSPLHF.

This chain joins TRBV6-5 and TRBJ2-3; 10 positions agree with TRBD1. Germline loops: CDR1 MNHEY, CDR2 SVGAGI. This CDR3 comprises 14 residues. V was clipped by 10 bases and J by 5 bases; unmatched bases: 9. Here the CDR3 reads CATVTGGIEDTQYF. CDR3 nucleotide sequence: TGTGCCACCGTGACAGGGGGCATTGAAGATACGCAGTATTTT.

The chain links TRBV7-6 to TRBJ1-2; tentatively, D is TRBD1 (6 bases). The CDR3 length is 15 residues. Trimming left V 0 bases short and J 7 bases short, with 15 bases between. CDR1 SGHVS and CDR2 FNYEAQ come from the germline V gene. CDR3 sequence (DNA): TGTGCCAGCAGCTTAGCCGGGGGGCAGAGCGGTGGCTACACCTTC. It specifies CASSLAGGQSGGYTF.